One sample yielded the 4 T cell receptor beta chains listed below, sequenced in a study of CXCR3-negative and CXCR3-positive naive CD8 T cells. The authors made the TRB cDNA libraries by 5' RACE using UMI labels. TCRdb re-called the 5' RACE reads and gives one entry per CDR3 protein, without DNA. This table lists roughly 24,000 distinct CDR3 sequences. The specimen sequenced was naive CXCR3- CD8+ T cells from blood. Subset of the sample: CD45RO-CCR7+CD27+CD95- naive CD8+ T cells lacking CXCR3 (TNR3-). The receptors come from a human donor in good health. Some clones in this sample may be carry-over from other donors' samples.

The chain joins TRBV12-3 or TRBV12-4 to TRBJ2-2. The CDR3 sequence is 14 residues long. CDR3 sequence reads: CASSRTLSTGELFF.

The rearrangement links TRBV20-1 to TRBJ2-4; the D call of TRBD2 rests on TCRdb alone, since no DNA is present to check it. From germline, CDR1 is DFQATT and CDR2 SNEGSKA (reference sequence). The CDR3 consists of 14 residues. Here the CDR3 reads CSARDPRRVNIQYF.

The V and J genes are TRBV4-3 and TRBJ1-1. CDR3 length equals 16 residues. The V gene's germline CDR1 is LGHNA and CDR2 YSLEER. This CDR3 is CASSQDGIQRKGEAFF.

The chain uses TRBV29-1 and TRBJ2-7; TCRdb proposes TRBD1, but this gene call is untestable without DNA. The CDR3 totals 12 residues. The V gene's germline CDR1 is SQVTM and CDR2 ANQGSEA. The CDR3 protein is CSVETGGYEQYF.